The next 5 T cell receptor beta chains were all read from a single sample in a study of blood T cell repertoires in COVID-19. Assay: immunoSEQ multiplex PCR; the TCRdb copy retains only in-frame clones and omits some. Counted here are 95,000 to 120,000 clones, more than 70% occurring once; the ten biggest clones make up 6.5% to 10%. The specimen was peripheral blood. Receptors originate from a woman aged 65 to 85 who had recovered from COVID-19.

The chain carries TRBV6-5 and TRBJ1-2; TRBD1 is a possible D gene (5 bases). The CDR3 consists of 15 residues. Germline V gene data show CDR1 as MNHEY and CDR2 as SVGAGI. V shed 0 bases and J shed 7 bases, with 15 bases lying between them. CDR3 protein: CASSYSTGGEGGYTF. DNA for the CDR3: TGTGCCAGCAGTTACTCTACAGGAGGGGAGGGTGGCTACACCTTC.

This chain links TRBV19 with TRBJ2-5, with TRBD1 matching 7 bases. The V segment lost 6 bases and the J segment 2 bases; nucleotides outside the gene matches: 3. CDR3 length equals 13 residues. Per germline, CDR1 LNHDA and CDR2 SQIVND (reference sequence). This CDR3 reads CASRDRPQETQYF. The CDR3 nucleotides read TGTGCCAGTAGGGACAGGCCTCAAGAGACCCAGTACTTC. Looking up the rest from reference TRBV19 and TRBJ2-5 gives the full variable domain: DGGITQSPKYLFRKEGQNVTLSCEQNLNHDAMYWYRQDPGQGLRLIYYSQIVNDFQKGDIAEGYSVSREKKESFPLTVTSAQKNPTAFYLCASRDRPQETQYFGPGTRLLVL.

The V and J genes are TRBV28 and TRBJ2-3, with TRBD1 identical over 11 bases. The CDR3 length is 16 residues. The V gene end was trimmed by 4 bases and the J gene end by 3 bases; junction bases not matched to a gene: 6. From germline, CDR1 is MDHEN and CDR2 SYDVKM. The CDR3 reads CASSSRTGGSTDTQYF. CDR3 bases: TGTGCCAGCAGTTCACGGACAGGGGGCAGTACAGATACGCAGTATTTT.

The V call is TRBV20-1, the J call TRBJ2-7, with no clear D. CDR3 length: 12 amino acids. V was shortened by 3 bases and J by 3 bases, with 9 bases between the two germline ends. Germline values: CDR1 DFQATT, CDR2 SNEGSKA (reference sequence). The DNA for the CDR3 is TGCAGTGCTAGTAACGACATCTACGAGCAGTACTTC. As protein: CSASNDIYEQYF.

For the CDR3, the DNA is TGTGCCAGCAGTCAAGGACAGCTAGCCAAAAACATTCAGTACTTC. Amino acid sequence: CASSQGQLAKNIQYF. V usage is TRBV9 and J usage is TRBJ2-4, with D possibly TRBD1 on 6 matching bases. This CDR3 is built from 15 residues. Deletions cut 5 bases from V and 0 bases from J, with 12 bases between. The germline V gene encodes CDR1 SGDLS and CDR2 YYNGEE. The full variable domain, its missing parts supplied by reference TRBV9 and TRBJ2-4, is DSGVTQTPKHLITATGQRVTLRCSPRSGDLSVYWYQQSLDQGLQFLIQYYNGEERAKGNILERFSAQQFPDLHSELNLSSLELGDSALYFCASSQGQLAKNIQYFGAGTRLSVL.